This record concerns one T cell receptor (beta chain) sequence. Its antigen is unknown. Germline CDR1 and CDR2: SGHAT and FQNNGV. The CDR3 covers 15 residues. Unmatched junction bases numbered 4, after V lost 4 bases and J lost 1 base. This sample was taken from a study of cytomegalovirus exposure and HLA in healthy donors. Points from the study as a whole: The availability of immune exposure information extended only to CMV serostatus. The study carried out a later analysis of TCR beta sequences. It associated approximately 17,000 of them with specific HLA alleles at a false discovery rate of 0.05. More clonal expansion characterized HLA-associated TCR beta chains than equally common others in a later analysis. A missense variant in DCLRE1C was later tied to TCR beta V- and J-gene trimming.

PCR involved 60 Vbeta and 13 Jbeta primers. Assay used: immunoSEQ multiplex PCR; TCRdb lists only in-frame clones, some missing. This sample's table has about 140,000 clones. The chain is built from TRBV11-2 and TRBJ2-7, with 10 bases that match TRBD2. Sequenced: PBMCs. The clonotype comes from a woman under 30 in good health and CMV-seronegative. The DNA for the CDR3 is TGTGCCAGCAGCTACCTAGCGGGAGAGTCCTACGAGCAGTACTTC. Translation: CASSYLAGESYEQYF.